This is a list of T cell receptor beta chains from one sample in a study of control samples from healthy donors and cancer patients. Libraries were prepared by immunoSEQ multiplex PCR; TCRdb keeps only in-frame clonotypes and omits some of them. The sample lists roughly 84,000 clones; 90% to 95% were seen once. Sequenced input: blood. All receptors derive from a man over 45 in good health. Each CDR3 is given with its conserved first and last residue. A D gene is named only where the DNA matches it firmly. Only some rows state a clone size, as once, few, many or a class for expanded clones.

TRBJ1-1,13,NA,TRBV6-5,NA,CASSTRGITEAFF,TGTGCCAGCAGTACCAGAGGCATCACTGAAGCTTTCTTT
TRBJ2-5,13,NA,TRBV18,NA,CASSPPRGETQYF,TGTGCCAGCTCACCACCGAGGGGGGAGACCCAGTACTTC
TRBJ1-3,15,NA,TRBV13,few,CASSSWTVSGNTIYF,TGTGCCAGCAGCTCCTGGACCGTTTCTGGAAACACCATATATTTT
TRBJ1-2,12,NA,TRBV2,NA,CASSGGGSDYTF,TGTGCCAGCAGTGGGGGAGGGTCCGACTACACCTTC
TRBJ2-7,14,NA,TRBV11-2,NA,CASSSSGGAYEQYF,TGTGCCAGCAGCTCCTCGGGCGGAGCCTACGAGCAGTACTTC
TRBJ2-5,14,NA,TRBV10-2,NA,CASSDAPVQETQYF,TGCGCCAGCAGTGACGCTCCAGTACAAGAGACCCAGTACTTC
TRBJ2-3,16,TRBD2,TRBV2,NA,CASSGMRGGLLDTQYF,TGTGCCAGCAGTGGAATGCGGGGGGGGCTATTAGATACGCAGTATTTT
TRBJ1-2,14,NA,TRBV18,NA,CASSLKTQNYGYTF,TGTGCCAGCTCACTTAAGACACAGAACTATGGCTACACCTTC
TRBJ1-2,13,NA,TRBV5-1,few,CASSLGQLYGYTF,TGCGCCAGCAGCTTGGGGCAGCTCTATGGCTACACCTTC
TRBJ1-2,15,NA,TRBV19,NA,CASSIPRGGMSGYTF,TGTGCCAGTAGTATCCCCCGGGGAGGGATGAGTGGCTACACCTTC
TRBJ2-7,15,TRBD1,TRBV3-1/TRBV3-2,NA,CASSQLGTGGYEQYF,TGTGCCAGCAGCCAATTGGGGACAGGGGGGTACGAGCAGTACTTC
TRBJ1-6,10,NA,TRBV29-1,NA,CSVLDSPLHF,TGCAGCGTCCTAGACTCACCCCTCCACTTT
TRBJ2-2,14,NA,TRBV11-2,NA,CASSLSQNTGELFF,TGTGCCAGCAGCTTAAGTCAGAACACCGGGGAGCTGTTTTTT
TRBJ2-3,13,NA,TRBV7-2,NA,CASSLVGPDTQYF,TGTGCCAGCAGCTTAGTAGGTCCCGATACGCAGTATTTT
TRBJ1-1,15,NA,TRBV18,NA,CASSPPARMGTEAFF,TGTGCCAGCTCACCACCGGCCCGCATGGGGACTGAAGCTTTCTTT
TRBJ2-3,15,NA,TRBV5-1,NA,CASSGEGGQQDTQYF,TGCGCCAGCAGCGGAGAGGGGGGGCAGCAAGATACGCAGTATTTT
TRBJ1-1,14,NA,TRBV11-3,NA,CASSSSNVNTEAFF,TGTGCCAGCAGCTCTTCGAATGTGAACACTGAAGCTTTCTTT
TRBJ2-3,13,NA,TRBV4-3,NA,CASSQDGADTQYF,TGCGCCAGCAGCCAAGATGGGGCAGATACGCAGTATTTT
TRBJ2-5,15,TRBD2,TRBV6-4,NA,CASSPGTSGVETQYF,TGTGCCAGCAGTCCGGGGACTAGCGGGGTTGAGACCCAGTACTTC
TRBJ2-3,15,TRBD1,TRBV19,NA,CASSRIPGGADTQYF,TGTGCCAGTAGTAGGATCCCAGGGGGCGCAGATACGCAGTATTTT
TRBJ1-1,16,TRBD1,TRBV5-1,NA,CASSLKTGGKNTEAFF,TGCGCCAGCAGCTTGAAGACAGGGGGTAAGAACACTGAAGCTTTCTTT
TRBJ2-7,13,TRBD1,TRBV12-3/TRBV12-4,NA,CASSRQGAYEQYF,TGTGCCAGCAGCCGACAGGGGGCCTACGAGCAGTACTTC
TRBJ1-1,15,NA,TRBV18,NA,CASSPVRGVSAEAFF,TGTGCCAGCTCACCGGTGAGGGGAGTGTCAGCTGAAGCTTTCTTT
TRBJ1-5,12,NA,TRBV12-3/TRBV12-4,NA,CASSLERQPQHF,TGTGCCAGCAGTTTAGAACGGCAGCCCCAGCATTTT
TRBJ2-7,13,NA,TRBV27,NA,CASSTRVAYEQYF,TGTGCCAGCAGTACCAGGGTGGCCTACGAGCAGTACTTC
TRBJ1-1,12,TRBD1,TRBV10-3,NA,CAAQDRGAEAFF,TGTGCCGCCCAGGACAGGGGGGCTGAAGCTTTCTTT
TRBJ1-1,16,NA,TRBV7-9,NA,CASSLNRKYSYTEAFF,TGTGCCAGCAGCTTAAATCGGAAGTACTCTTACACTGAAGCTTTCTTT
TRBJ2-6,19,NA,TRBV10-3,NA,CAISEPSSQGGTGANVLTF,TGTGCCATCAGTGAGCCCTCCTCACAGGGAGGTACAGGGGCCAACGTCCTGACTTTC
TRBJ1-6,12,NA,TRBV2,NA,CASSLINSPLHF,TGTGCCAGTTCTTTGATCAATTCACCCCTCCACTTT
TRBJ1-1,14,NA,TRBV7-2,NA,CASSFPGDGPEAFF,TGTGCCAGCAGCTTTCCGGGCGATGGTCCCGAAGCTTTCTTT
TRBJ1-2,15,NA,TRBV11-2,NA,CASSLGPGINYGYTF,TGTGCCAGCAGCTTAGGTCCCGGGATCAACTATGGCTACACCTTC
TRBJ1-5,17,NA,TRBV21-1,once,CASSTQDRVIRNQPQHF,TGTGCCAGCAGCACCCAGGACAGGGTGATTCGCAATCAGCCCCAGCATTTT
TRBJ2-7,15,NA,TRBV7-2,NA,CASSLVGEVAYEQYF,TGTGCCAGCAGCTTAGTAGGGGAAGTAGCCTACGAGCAGTACTTC
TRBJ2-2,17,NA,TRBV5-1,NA,CASSLERRQVSTGELFF,TGCGCCAGCAGCTTGGAGAGGAGACAGGTCAGCACCGGGGAGCTGTTTTTT
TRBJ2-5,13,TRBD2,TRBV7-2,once,CASSFGTRETQYF,TGTGCCAGCAGCTTTGGGACTAGGGAGACCCAGTACTTC
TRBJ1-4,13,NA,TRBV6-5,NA,CASSTVVNEKLFF,TGTGCCAGCAGCACCGTCGTTAATGAAAAACTGTTTTTT
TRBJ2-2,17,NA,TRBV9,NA,CASSVEADQLYTGELFF,TGTGCCAGCAGCGTAGAAGCAGACCAATTATACACCGGGGAGCTGTTTTTT
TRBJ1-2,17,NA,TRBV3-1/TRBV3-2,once,CASSQVTGAPSWYGYTF,TGTGCCAGCAGCCAAGTCACGGGGGCGCCCTCTTGGTATGGCTACACCTTC
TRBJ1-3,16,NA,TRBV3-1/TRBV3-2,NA,CASSQSRAAAGNTIYF,TGTGCCAGCAGCCAGTCGAGGGCAGCCGCTGGAAACACCATATATTTT
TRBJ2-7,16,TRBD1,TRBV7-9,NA,CASSSYRDRGLYEQYF,TGTGCCAGCAGCTCCTACCGGGACAGGGGGCTTTACGAGCAGTACTTC
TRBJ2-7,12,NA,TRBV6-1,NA,CASSETRHEQYF,TGTGCCAGCAGTGAAACTAGACACGAGCAGTACTTC
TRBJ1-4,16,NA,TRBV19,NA,CASSLQQTSTNEKLFF,TGTGCCAGTAGCCTGCAGCAAACCTCAACTAATGAAAAACTGTTTTTT
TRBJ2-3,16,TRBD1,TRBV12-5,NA,CASGLGTGGRTDTQYF,TGTGCTAGTGGTTTGGGGACAGGGGGAAGAACAGATACGCAGTATTTT
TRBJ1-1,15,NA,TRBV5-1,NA,CASITGAGMNTEAFF,TGCGCCAGCATCACGGGGGCAGGGATGAACACTGAAGCTTTCTTT
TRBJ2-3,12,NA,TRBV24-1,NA,CATSELGGTQYF,TGTGCCACCAGTGAGCTGGGGGGAACGCAGTATTTT
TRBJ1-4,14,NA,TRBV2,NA,CASSGRLGGEKLFF,TGTGCCAGCAGTGGCAGACTAGGGGGGGAAAAACTGTTTTTT
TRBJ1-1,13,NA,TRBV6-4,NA,CASSDSSRGEAFF,TGTGCCAGCAGTGACTCTAGCAGGGGTGAAGCTTTCTTT
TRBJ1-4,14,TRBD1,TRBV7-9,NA,CASSLEQGAEKLFF,TGTGCCAGCAGCTTAGAACAGGGGGCTGAAAAACTGTTTTTT
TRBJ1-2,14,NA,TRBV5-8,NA,CASSWANRVGGYTF,TGTGCCAGCAGCTGGGCGAACAGGGTGGGGGGCTACACCTTC
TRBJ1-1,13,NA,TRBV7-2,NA,CASSLVGSPEAFF,TGTGCCAGCAGCTTAGTAGGTAGCCCTGAAGCTTTCTTT
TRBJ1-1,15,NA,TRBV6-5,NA,CASSYGQRADTEAFF,TGTGCCAGCAGTTACGGCCAAAGGGCGGACACTGAAGCTTTCTTT